This T cell receptor (beta chain) came from a study of shared clonotypes between healthy human individuals. The CDR3 covers 12 residues. Germline CDR1 is MNHEY and CDR2 is SVGAGI. The V gene lost 7 bases and the J gene lost 6 bases, with 10 bases spanning the gap. Profiling relied on immunoSEQ multiplex PCR, and the TCRdb table lists in-frame clones only, not all of them. The repertoire has about a million clones, 60% to 85% of them found once; the top ten carry 0.89%. This TCR was recovered from a man between 18 and 35 years old in good health. Some clones in this sample may be carry-over from other donors' samples. Sequenced material: memory CD4+ T cells from PBMCs. The subset was: CD45RA-negative fraction. The chain has TRBV6-5 and TRBJ1-5; D remains ambiguous. Written as DNA, the CDR3 is TGTGCCAGCAATGACGGCTTTCAGCCCCAGCATTTT. It yields the protein CASNDGFQPQHF.